This entry concerns a single TCR beta chain. Its target antigen remains unknown. Nothing much larger sits one base from this clone, and base qualities are not available. Libraries were made using RACE. Sequencing was performed on a NextSeq 500. During library preparation, unique molecular identifiers were attached to individual cDNA molecules so that TCRs could be counted in a quantitative, reproducible way. The original methods were these. A median of around 100,000 TCRs per sample was observed, with a range of about 23,224 to 690,600. V, J and CDR3 annotation of the TCR reads was carried out using the Decombinator software suite. Every sample was subsampled to the same number of TCRs (28,000) for the PS versus PT1 abundance plots. TCRs were defined as expanded if absent before sensitization and observed at least eight times at the 2-week time point. TCRdb applied fastp at Q25 and MiXCR to the public reads, then kept only in-frame beta chains. Under each unique CDR3 protein, matching rows form one entry showing the most common genes and DNA. The V and J calls, along with clone size, are taken from TCRdb and not from the paper's own processing. A total of about 31,000 distinct CDR3 sequences appear in this sample, 7% to 8.5% of them only once. Around a tenth of the sample rests with the top ten.

The sample belongs to a study of human T cells and chemical hapten exposure (dated by TCRdb to about 2021). About the full investigation: The libraries were sequenced as a pool, and the TCR yield per sample differed mostly because of small variations in library volumes within the pool. For every blood RNA sample, sequencing covered both the TCR alpha and TCR beta chains. This study followed changes in the peripheral blood TCR repertoire in vivo during primary and secondary sensitization of alopecia patients to the hapten diphenylcyclopropenone (DPC). The paper as a whole reports these results and caveats: The number of TCRs above 1 in 1000 frequency did not change with DPC sensitization; there was no evidence of global repertoire structure alterations. After repeated subsampling, changes were observed in the strength of the expansion versus patch-test correlation and in the threshold at which the correlation became significant.

Looking up the germline V gene yields CDR1 SGHRS and CDR2 YFSETQ. At the junction V is shortened by 3 bases and J by 0 bases, with 9 bases in between. The CDR3, cysteine through phenylalanine, is 14 amino acids long. Of all the DNA, just the CDR3 is kept, 42 bases in frame from base 1. Sample time point, as interpreted from the label and publication: healthy volunteer bleed at 2 weeks. Total RNA was isolated from unfractionated whole blood collected in Tempus Blood RNA tubes. Roughly 5 healthy volunteers were used as TCR sequencing controls and were bled at day 0, 2 weeks and 6 weeks. The chain is encoded by TRBV5-1 joined to TRBJ1-1; TRBD1 could be the D gene, as 6 bases match. This receptor was obtained from a human donor in good health. Some clones in this sample may be carry-over from other donors' samples. Specimen: whole blood. The nucleotide sequence reads TGCGCCAGCAGCTCGGACAGCCTGAACACTGAAGCTTTCTTT. Its protein is CASSSDSLNTEAFF.